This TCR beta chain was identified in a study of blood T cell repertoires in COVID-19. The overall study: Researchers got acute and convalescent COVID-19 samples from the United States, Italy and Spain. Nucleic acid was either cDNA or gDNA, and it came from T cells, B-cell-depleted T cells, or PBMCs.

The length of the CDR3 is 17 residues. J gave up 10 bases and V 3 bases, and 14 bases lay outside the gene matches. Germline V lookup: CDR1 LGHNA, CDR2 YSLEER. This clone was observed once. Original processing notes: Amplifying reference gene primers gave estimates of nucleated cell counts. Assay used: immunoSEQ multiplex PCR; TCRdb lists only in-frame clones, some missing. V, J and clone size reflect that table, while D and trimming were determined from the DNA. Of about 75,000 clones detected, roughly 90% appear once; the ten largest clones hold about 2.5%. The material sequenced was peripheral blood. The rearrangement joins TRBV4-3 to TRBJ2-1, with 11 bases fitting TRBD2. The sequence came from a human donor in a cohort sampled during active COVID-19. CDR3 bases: TGCGCCAGCAGCCAGGGTTTTACCGGGACTAGCGGTAACGAGCAGTTCTTC. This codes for CASSQGFTGTSGNEQFF.